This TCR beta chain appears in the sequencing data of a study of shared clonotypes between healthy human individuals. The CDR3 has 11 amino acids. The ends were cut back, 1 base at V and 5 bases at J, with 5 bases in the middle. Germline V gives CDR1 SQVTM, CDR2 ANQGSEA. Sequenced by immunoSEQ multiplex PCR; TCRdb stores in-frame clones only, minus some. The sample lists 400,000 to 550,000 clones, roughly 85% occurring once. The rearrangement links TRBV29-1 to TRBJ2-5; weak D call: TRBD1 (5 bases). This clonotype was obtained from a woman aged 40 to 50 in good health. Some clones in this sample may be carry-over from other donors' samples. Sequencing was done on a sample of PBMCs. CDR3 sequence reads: CSVEGGETQYF. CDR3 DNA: TGCAGCGTTGAAGGGGGCGAGACCCAGTACTTC.